This TCR beta chain stems from a study of blood T cell repertoires in COVID-19. Study-level background: Whether acute or convalescent, the COVID-19 samples came from the United States, Italy and Spain. T cells, B-cell-depleted T cells, or PBMCs supplied cDNA or gDNA.

Authors' processing steps: Counts of nucleated cells, estimated from reference gene primer amplification, were obtained. Assay used: immunoSEQ multiplex PCR; TCRdb lists only in-frame clones, some missing. V, J and clone size are taken as reported in that table, and D and trimming were inferred from the DNA itself. Of roughly 190,000 clones in the sample, around 80% were seen once. The sequence was obtained from a woman in her fifties or sixties with acute COVID-19. The source material was PBMCs or T cells enriched from blood (not recorded which).

The CDR3 loop reads CASSPTPADTEAFF. In nucleotides, the CDR3 is TGTGCCAGCTCACCAACGCCGGCGGACACTGAAGCTTTCTTT. V and J are TRBV18 and TRBJ1-1; D call uncertain. V was pared by 2 bases and J by 3 bases, with 10 bases between. The CDR3 is made up of 14 amino acids. Germline loops: CDR1 KGHSH, CDR2 LQKENI.